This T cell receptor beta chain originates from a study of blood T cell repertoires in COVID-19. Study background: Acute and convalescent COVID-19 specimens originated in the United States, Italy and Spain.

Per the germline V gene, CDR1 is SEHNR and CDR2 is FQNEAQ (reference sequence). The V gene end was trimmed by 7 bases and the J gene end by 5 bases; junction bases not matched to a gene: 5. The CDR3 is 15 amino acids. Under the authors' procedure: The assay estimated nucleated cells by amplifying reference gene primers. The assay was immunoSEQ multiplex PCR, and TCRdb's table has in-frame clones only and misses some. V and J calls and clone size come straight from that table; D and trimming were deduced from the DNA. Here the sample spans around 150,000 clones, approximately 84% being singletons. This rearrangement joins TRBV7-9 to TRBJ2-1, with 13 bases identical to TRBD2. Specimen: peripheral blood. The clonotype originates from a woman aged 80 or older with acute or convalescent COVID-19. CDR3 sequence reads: CASNWGTSGNNEQFF. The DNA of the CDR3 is TGTGCCAGCAACTGGGGGACTAGCGGGAACAATGAGCAGTTCTTC.